The clone carrying this TCR beta chain has only a few counts. The antigen remains undetermined. These data belong to a study of T cells in Graves' hyperthyroidism and ophthalmopathy. A patient was excluded if there was uncontrolled infection, other autoimmune disease, pregnancy or lactation. The CDR3 has 15 amino acids. V dropped 6 bases and J dropped 6; count of bases not matched to a gene: 9. The germline CDR1 and CDR2 sequences are MNHEY and SMNVEV (reference sequence). The TCR beta CDR3 regions underwent amplification using RNA transcripts as the source. A first-round RT-PCR of the TCR CDR3 used the HTBI primer set. TCRdb re-derived calls from the multiplex PCR reads in MiXCR, one entry per CDR3 protein. Found here are about 300,000 distinct CDR3 sequences, about 19% of them singletons; the top ten hold 39%. Study results and caveats: Expanded thyroid clonotypes (above 0.001) were mostly also found in blood.

This clonotype was sampled from a man aged 45-65 years with Graves' ophthalmopathy. The chain has TRBV27 and TRBJ2-1; TRBD1 matches at 9 bases. The sample comprised blood. The CDR3 nucleotides are TGTGCCAGCAGCCTCCCGGACAGGGGAGGCAATGAGCAGTTCTTC. It is translated as CASSLPDRGGNEQFF.